A selection of T cell receptor beta chains follows, all from one sample in a study of T cell repertoires in cytomegalovirus infection. One entry per CDR3 protein results from TCRdb running MiXCR on the reads. The data contain about 280,000 distinct CDR3 sequences, 22% of them singletons. Antigen specificity for these receptors is unknown. Sequences were derived from cultured PBMCs, sampled from culture after CMV antigen stimulation. The origin of the receptors is a human donor in good health (CMV status not recorded). Some clones in this sample may be carry-over from other donors' samples. Both conserved end residues are part of each CDR3. The D gene is left open where the match is weak. Only part of the rows carry a size: once, few, many, or a class if the clone is expanded.

cdr3_aa	cdr3_nt	clone_size	d_call	j_call	v_call
CASSNPGVQETQYF	TGCGCCAGCAGCAACCCAGGGGTACAAGAGACCCAGTACTTC	few	-	TRBJ2-5	TRBV5-1
CASSPPQGWDTEAFF	TGTGCCAGCAGCCCACCACAGGGGTGGGACACTGAAGCTTTCTTT	many	TRBD1	TRBJ1-1	TRBV7-2
CASSLQLAGGGEQFF	TGTGCCAGCAGCTTACAACTAGCGGGAGGTGGTGAGCAGTTCTTC	many	TRBD2	TRBJ2-1	TRBV7-2
CATLRLTGELFF	TGTGCCACCTTAAGGCTTACCGGGGAGCTGTTTTTT	many	-	TRBJ2-2	TRBV7-2
CSARGQGMGDTEAFF	TGCAGTGCTAGAGGCCAGGGGATGGGGGACACTGAAGCTTTCTTT	-	-	TRBJ1-1	TRBV20-1
CASNGLAGDTQYF	TGTGCCAGTAACGGACTAGCGGGAGATACGCAGTATTTT	-	TRBD2	TRBJ2-3	TRBV19
CASSQEMGLADNEQFF	TGTGCCAGCAGCCAGGAAATGGGTCTAGCGGACAATGAGCAGTTCTTC	-	TRBD2	TRBJ2-1	TRBV14
CASSQDRGLNNEQFF	TGCGCCAGCAGCCAAGACAGGGGACTCAACAATGAGCAGTTCTTC	-	-	TRBJ2-1	TRBV4-1
CASSRTSGGGETQYF	TGTGCCAGCAGTCGCACTAGCGGGGGGGGAGAGACCCAGTACTTC	-	TRBD2	TRBJ2-5	TRBV7-2
CASSPTGTISYNEQFF	TGTGCCAGCAGTCCTACGGGGACTATCTCCTACAATGAGCAGTTCTTC	-	TRBD2	TRBJ2-1	TRBV6-6
CASSLASINRDHTEAFF	TGTGCCAGCAGCTTAGCGAGTATTAACAGGGATCACACTGAAGCTTTCTTT	few	-	TRBJ1-1	TRBV7-9
CASCLRAGSTDTQYF	TGTGCCAGCTGTCTCCGGGCAGGGAGCACAGATACGCAGTATTTT	-	-	TRBJ2-3	TRBV6-5
CASNGDRANTEAFF	TGTGCCAGCAACGGGGACAGGGCGAACACTGAAGCTTTCTTT	-	TRBD1	TRBJ1-1	TRBV2
CASKEWSGTAYGYTF	TGCGCCAGCAAAGAATGGTCCGGGACGGCCTATGGCTACACCTTC	-	-	TRBJ1-2	TRBV10-2
CASSLFDRRSEKLFF	TGTGCCAGCAGCTTATTTGACAGGAGAAGCGAAAAACTGTTTTTT	many	-	TRBJ1-4	TRBV7-8
CASSGPGDEQYF	TGTGCCAGCAGTGGCCCCGGGGACGAGCAGTACTTC	few	-	TRBJ2-7	TRBV7-6
CASNIGSSEPPLSYNEQFF	TGTGCCAGCAACATAGGGTCTAGCGAACCACCTCTCTCCTACAATGAGCAGTTCTTC	few	-	TRBJ2-1	TRBV7-9
CASSKGQGNQPQHF	TGTGCCAGCAGTAAGGGACAGGGCAATCAGCCCCAGCATTTT	many	TRBD1	TRBJ1-5	TRBV6-1